These 15 T cell receptor beta chains came from one sample sequenced in a study of regulatory T cells in long-lasting Graves disease. Time point in this sample: newly diagnosed GD, antithyroid drugs for less than 3 months. The authors made the TCR library using RNA they extracted from PBMCs. Combining iRepertoire HTBI primers with Arm-PCR of CDR3 regions, the authors built TCR beta libraries. Each CDR3 protein gets one entry after TCRdb re-called the multiplex PCR reads with MiXCR. Altogether 400,000 to 500,000 distinct CDR3 sequences are present, about 15% being singletons, with the ten largest covering about 8.2%. These same data were also listed under a study on T cells in Graves' hyperthyroidism and ophthalmopathy.

This sample comprised peripheral blood mononuclear cells (PBMCs), obtained at new diagnosis, from a patient treated with antithyroid drugs. Source of these receptors: a middle-aged woman with Graves disease.

This clonotype was seen repeatedly, ten times or more. This sequence joins TRBV27 and TRBJ2-2, with a possible D match to TRBD1 (6 bases). Per germline, CDR1 MNHEY and CDR2 SMNVEV (reference sequence). V lost 5 bases and J 1 base, leaving 8 bases between the germline ends. This CDR3 is 14 amino acids long. The CDR3 loop reads CASSKGQNTGELFF. The CDR3 nucleotides read TGTGCCAGCAGTAAGGGACAGAACACCGGGGAGCTGTTTTTT.

This clonotype was detected many times. This sequence joins TRBV27 and TRBJ2-7, with D unclear. Looked up from germline, CDR1 is MNHEY and CDR2 is SMNVEV (reference sequence). CDR3 length: 17 residues. Trimming took off 0 bases at V and 2 bases at J, with 17 bases between the two ends. CDR3 DNA: TGTGCCAGCAGTTTATCCGCTCTGATTCCCCGACCCTACGAGCAGTACTTC. Residues: CASSLSALIPRPYEQYF.

CDR3: CASSLRRESTDTQYF. The CDR3 DNA sequence: TGTGCCAGCAGCTTACGGCGGGAGAGCACAGATACGCAGTATTTT. This chain links TRBV5-4 with TRBJ2-3; 7 nucleotides line up with TRBD2. The CDR3 length is 15 residues. V dropped 2 bases and J dropped 0; count of bases not matched to a gene: 3. Germline-derived CDR1 and CDR2 are SGHNT and YYREEE (reference sequence). The entire variable domain, with the rest obtained from reference TRBV5-4 and TRBJ2-3, is as follows: ETGVTQSPTHLIKTRGQQVTLRCSSQSGHNTVSWYQQALGQGPQFIFQYYREEENGRGNFPPRFSGLQFPNYSSELNVNALELDDSALYLCASSLRRESTDTQYFGPGTRLTVL.

This clonotype was observed a handful of times. The CDR3 is CSATGLADRSSYEQYF. As DNA, the CDR3 is TGCAGCGCGACCGGACTAGCGGACCGGAGCTCCTACGAGCAGTACTTC. The V call is TRBV29-1, the J call TRBJ2-7; TRBD2 matches 10 bases. V dropped 7 bases and J dropped 0; count of bases not matched to a gene: 12. This CDR3 comprises 16 residues. CDR1 SQVTM and CDR2 ANQGSEA come from the germline V gene.

This clonotype was seen more than once but under ten times. V usage is TRBV14 and J usage is TRBJ1-6, with D unresolved. V lost 3 bases, J lost 5 bases, and 5 bases lay in between. The CDR3 loop spans 13 amino acids. Germline V gene sequence: CDR1 SGHDN, CDR2 FVKESK. The CDR3 bases are TGTGCCAGCAGCCATGCTCATAATTCACCCCTCCACTTT. It translates to CASSHAHNSPLHF.

The chain links TRBV20-1 to TRBJ2-3; D gene ambiguous. CDR1 and CDR2 from the germline V gene are DFQATT and SNEGSKA (reference sequence). V lost 5 bases to trimming and J lost 5 bases, with 11 bases between them. This CDR3 spans 12 amino acids. The CDR3 DNA is TGCAGTGCTTCCTTAACGGAAGATACGCAGTATTTT. The encoded protein is CSASLTEDTQYF.

Many counts were recorded for this clonotype. The V call is TRBV11-2, the J call TRBJ2-1; 13 bases agree with TRBD2. V lost 3 bases and J lost 6; bases outside the gene matches: 2. The length of the CDR3 is 15 residues. CDR1 and CDR2 from the germline V gene are SGHAT and FQNNGV. CDR3 DNA sequence: TGTGCCAGCAGCTTGGGACTAGCGGGACGCAATGAGCAGTTCTTC. It yields the protein CASSLGLAGRNEQFF.

This clonotype came up a few times. The chain combines TRBV6-9 with TRBJ1-1; D gene ambiguous. Trimming took 2 bases from V and 6 from J, leaving 7 bases between them. This CDR3 spans 12 amino acids. Germline values: CDR1 MNHGY, CDR2 SVAAGI. As DNA, the CDR3 is TGTGCCAGCAGTTATGGGGTTTCTGAAGCTTTCTTT. It is translated as CASSYGVSEAFF.

There are many counts of this clonotype. V gene TRBV11-2 combines with J gene TRBJ2-1; D is possibly TRBD2 (6 bases). The CDR3 is 15 amino acids. In germline, CDR1 is SGHAT, CDR2 FQNNGV. V was cut by 2 bases and J by 9 bases, with 17 bases left in between. The CDR3 loop is CASSLFAGRGGEQFF. The CDR3 nucleotides read TGTGCCAGCAGCTTATTCGCCGGGAGAGGAGGTGAGCAGTTCTTC.

This clonotype was seen at least ten times. The chain employs TRBV6-1 and TRBJ2-1; 9 nucleotides line up with TRBD2. V was pared by 5 bases and J by 10 bases, with 15 bases of the junction left unmatched. The CDR3 loop spans 16 amino acids. Per the germline V gene, CDR1 is MNHNS and CDR2 is SASEGT. The CDR3 sequence: CASSKLHPATSGEQFF. Here the CDR3 DNA reads TGTGCCAGCAGTAAATTACATCCGGCGACTAGCGGCGAGCAGTTCTTC.

The chain recombines TRBV11-3 with TRBJ2-5; 8 nucleotides agree with TRBD1. This CDR3 contains 15 residues. Germline CDR1 SGHNT, CDR2 YENEEA. V lost 5 bases to trimming and J lost 1 base; unmatched junction nucleotides: 6. Here the CDR3 DNA reads TGTGCCAGCAGCCGAGGGACAGGCTTCCAAGAGACCCAGTACTTC. This encodes CASSRGTGFQETQYF.

This clonotype turned up a few times. The junction departs from the called germline gene at one end, perhaps through a read error. The chain is built from TRBV2 and TRBJ2-7; tentatively, D is TRBD2 (6 bases). This CDR3 has 17 amino acids. Germline V gene data show CDR1 as SNHLY and CDR2 as FYNNEI. The CDR3 loop reads CASSQENPLAELCEQYF. As DNA, the CDR3 is TGCGCCAGCAGCCAAGAAAACCCCTTAGCGGAGTTATGCGAGCAGTACTTC.

CDR3 DNA sequence: TGTGCCAGCAGCCCGGGGACAGGGGTAGGGGGCTACACCTTC. Amino acids: CASSPGTGVGGYTF. This chain links TRBV9 with TRBJ1-2; the match to TRBD1 covers 10 bases. Germline loops: CDR1 SGDLS, CDR2 YYNGEE. This CDR3 has 14 residues. V was pared by 4 bases and J by 8 bases, with 8 bases of the junction left unmatched.

The CDR3 loop reads CASSYSTEETQYF. The DNA of the CDR3 is TGTGCCAGCAGTTACTCCACGGAGGAGACCCAGTACTTC. This chain connects TRBV6-5 to TRBJ2-5, with D unclear. The V and J ends lost 0 bases and 5 bases respectively, with 7 bases between them. CDR3 size: 13 residues. CDR1 and CDR2 from the germline V gene are MNHEY and SVGAGI.

At least ten counts were recorded for this clonotype. The CDR3 nucleotides are TGTGCCAGCAGTTTAGAGTCGGCTAATCAGCCCCAGCATTTT. This gives the protein CASSLESANQPQHF. The chain is built from TRBV28 and TRBJ1-5; no reliable D call. V was clipped by 2 bases and J by 4 bases, with 9 bases between them. The CDR3 extends over 14 amino acids. Germline V CDR1 and CDR2: MDHEN, SYDVKM.